These 3 T cell receptor beta chains came from one sample sequenced in a study of shared clonotypes between healthy human individuals. Profiling relied on immunoSEQ multiplex PCR, and the TCRdb table lists in-frame clones only, not all of them. Of under 650,000 clones listed, roughly 95% are singletons. The sample consisted of naive CD4+ T cells sorted from blood. Subset noted: CD45RA+ positively selected. All receptors come from a woman aged 30 to 39 in good health.

This clone was detected once. V gene TRBV28 combines with J gene TRBJ2-7; TRBD1 matches at 8 bases. The CDR3 is 13 amino acids. The junction had 7 bases not matched to a gene; V was cut back by 7 bases and J by 5 bases. Germline assignment: CDR1 MDHEN and CDR2 SYDVKM. CDR3 DNA: TGTGCCAGCAATGACGGACAGGGCAACGAGCAGTACTTC. It specifies CASNDGQGNEQYF.

This sequence joins TRBV7-9 and TRBJ2-5; 9 positions match TRBD1. From germline, CDR1 is SEHNR and CDR2 FQNEAQ (reference sequence). V gave up 5 bases and J gave up 4 bases; unmatched junction bases: 8. The CDR3 sequence is 15 residues long. CDR3 in amino acids: CASSPGQGGGETQYF. The CDR3 nucleotides are TGTGCCAGCAGCCCGGGACAGGGCGGCGGAGAGACCCAGTACTTC. The variable domain in full, completed from reference TRBV7-9 and TRBJ2-5, reads DTGVSQNPRHKITKRGQNVTFRCDPISEHNRLYWYRQTLGQGPEFLTYFQNEAQLEKSRLLSDRFSAERPKGSFSTLEIQRTEQGDSAMYLCASSPGQGGGETQYFGPGTRLLVL.

The chain links TRBV7-9 to TRBJ2-5; 8 bases map to TRBD2. Germline CDR1 and CDR2: SEHNR and FQNEAQ (reference sequence). The junction had 7 bases not matched to a gene; V was cut back by 4 bases and J by 0 bases. The CDR3 spans 16 residues. CDR3 nucleotide sequence: TGTGCCAGCAGCTCCCCTCTTAGCGGGAACCAAGAGACCCAGTACTTC. Its protein product is CASSSPLSGNQETQYF.